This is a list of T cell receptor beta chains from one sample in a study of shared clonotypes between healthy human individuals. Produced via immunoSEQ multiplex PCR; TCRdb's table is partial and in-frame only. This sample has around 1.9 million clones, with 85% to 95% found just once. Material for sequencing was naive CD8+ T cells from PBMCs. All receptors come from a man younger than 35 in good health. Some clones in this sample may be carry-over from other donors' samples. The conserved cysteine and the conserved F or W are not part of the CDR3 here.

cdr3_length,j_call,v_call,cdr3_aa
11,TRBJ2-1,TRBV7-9,ASSSVDGREQF
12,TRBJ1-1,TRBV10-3,ATKRDSKNTEAF
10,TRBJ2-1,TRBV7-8,ASSSEHIEQF
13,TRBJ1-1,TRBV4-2,ASSQPTGGNTEAF
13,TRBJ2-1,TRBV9,ASSERLALNNEQF
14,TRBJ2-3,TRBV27,ASSPHPGTATDTQY
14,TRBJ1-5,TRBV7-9,ASSPGQPEGNQPQH
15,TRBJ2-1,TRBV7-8,ASSPRLAGTINNEQF
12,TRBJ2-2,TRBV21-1,ASSSEEGTGELF
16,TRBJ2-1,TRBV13,ASSFLSDERRPYNEQF
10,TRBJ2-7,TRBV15,ATSRDVTEQY
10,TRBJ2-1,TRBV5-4,ASSLNYNEQF
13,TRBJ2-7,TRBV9,ASSLGAGGSYEQY
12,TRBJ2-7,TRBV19,ASSKTGLPYEQY
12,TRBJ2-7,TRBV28,ASSFQQVIEEQY
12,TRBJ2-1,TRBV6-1,ASKGLSSYNEQF
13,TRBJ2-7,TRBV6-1,ASSPHRGPSYEQY
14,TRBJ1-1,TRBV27,ASSPSSGEKNTEAF
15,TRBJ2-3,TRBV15,ATSTSTGGDQSDTQY
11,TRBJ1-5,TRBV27,ASSPGRNQPQH
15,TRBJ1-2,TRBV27,ASSSKGRGGANYGYT
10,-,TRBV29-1,SVYGETYEQY
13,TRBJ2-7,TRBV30,AWSGGTPSRGEQY
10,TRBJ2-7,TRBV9,ASGQGAYEQY
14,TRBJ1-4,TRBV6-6,ASSATPGRINEKLF
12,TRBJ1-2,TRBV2,ASSERPGIYGYT
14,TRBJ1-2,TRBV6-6,ASSYLGGEWVYGYT
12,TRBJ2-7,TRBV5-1,ASSGGAGAYEQY